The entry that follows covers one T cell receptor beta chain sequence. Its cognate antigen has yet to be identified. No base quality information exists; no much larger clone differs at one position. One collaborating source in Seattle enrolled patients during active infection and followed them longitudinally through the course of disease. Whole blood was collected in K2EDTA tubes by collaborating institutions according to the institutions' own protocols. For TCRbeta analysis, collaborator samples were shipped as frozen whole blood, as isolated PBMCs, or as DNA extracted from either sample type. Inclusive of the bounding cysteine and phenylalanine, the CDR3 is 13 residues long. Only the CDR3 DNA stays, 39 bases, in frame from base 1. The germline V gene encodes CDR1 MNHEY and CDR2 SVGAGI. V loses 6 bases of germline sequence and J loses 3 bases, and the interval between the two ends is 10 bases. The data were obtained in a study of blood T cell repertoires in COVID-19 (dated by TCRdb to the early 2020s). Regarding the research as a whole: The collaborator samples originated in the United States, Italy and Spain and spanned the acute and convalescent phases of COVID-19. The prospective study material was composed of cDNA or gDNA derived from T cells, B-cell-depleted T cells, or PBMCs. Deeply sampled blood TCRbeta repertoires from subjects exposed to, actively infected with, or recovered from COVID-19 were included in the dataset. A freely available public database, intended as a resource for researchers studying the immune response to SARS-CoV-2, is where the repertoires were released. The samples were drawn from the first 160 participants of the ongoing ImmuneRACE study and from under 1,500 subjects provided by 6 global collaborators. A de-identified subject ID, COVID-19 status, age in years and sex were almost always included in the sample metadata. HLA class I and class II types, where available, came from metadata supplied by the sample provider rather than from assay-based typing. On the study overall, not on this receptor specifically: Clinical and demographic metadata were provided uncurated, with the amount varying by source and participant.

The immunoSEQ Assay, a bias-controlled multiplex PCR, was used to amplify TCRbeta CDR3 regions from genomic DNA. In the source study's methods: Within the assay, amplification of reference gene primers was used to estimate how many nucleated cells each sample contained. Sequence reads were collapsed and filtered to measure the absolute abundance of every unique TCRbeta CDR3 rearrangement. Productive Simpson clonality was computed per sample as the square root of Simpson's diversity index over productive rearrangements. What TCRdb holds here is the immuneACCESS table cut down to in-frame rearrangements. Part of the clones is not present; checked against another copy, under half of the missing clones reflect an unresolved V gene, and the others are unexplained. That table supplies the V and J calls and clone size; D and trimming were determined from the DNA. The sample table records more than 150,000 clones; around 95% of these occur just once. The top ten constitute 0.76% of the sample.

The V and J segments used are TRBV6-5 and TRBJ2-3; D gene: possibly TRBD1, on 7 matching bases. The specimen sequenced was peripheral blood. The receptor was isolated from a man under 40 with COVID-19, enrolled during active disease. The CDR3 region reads CASSSGGTDTQYF. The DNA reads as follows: TGTGCCAGCAGCTCAGGGGGGACAGATACGCAGTATTTT.